The entry that follows covers one TCR beta chain sequence. Its specificity is unknown. A CD45RA+ naive subset and a CD45RA-negative memory subset were split from CD4+ cells. Per germline, CDR1 SGHAT and CDR2 FQNNGV. The CDR3 totals 15 residues. V lost 5 bases to trimming and J lost 6 bases, with 18 bases between them. This record belongs to a study of shared clonotypes between healthy human individuals. Each cell subset's genomic DNA was divided evenly among several immunoSEQ plates. Replicate sorted-subset PCRs were loaded with roughly 190 ng DNA, approximately 31,000 T cell genomes. The data were produced by immunoSEQ multiplex PCR, yet TCRdb's version contains in-frame clones alone and is incomplete. The data contain around 1 million clones, approximately 76% of them seen just once; the ten biggest clones take up over 1.3%. Study outcomes and limitations: Among donors, the sharing of clonotypes was expected to be influenced by sequencing depth.

The rearrangement uses TRBV11-2 and TRBJ2-3, with no clear D. The sequence came from a man between 18 and 29 years old in good health. Sequencing used memory CD4+ T cells sorted from blood. As for subset: CD45RA-negative fraction. CDR3 sequence reads: CASSPRVGAGDTQYF. In nucleotides, the CDR3 is TGTGCCAGCAGCCCCCGAGTGGGCGCTGGGGATACGCAGTATTTT.